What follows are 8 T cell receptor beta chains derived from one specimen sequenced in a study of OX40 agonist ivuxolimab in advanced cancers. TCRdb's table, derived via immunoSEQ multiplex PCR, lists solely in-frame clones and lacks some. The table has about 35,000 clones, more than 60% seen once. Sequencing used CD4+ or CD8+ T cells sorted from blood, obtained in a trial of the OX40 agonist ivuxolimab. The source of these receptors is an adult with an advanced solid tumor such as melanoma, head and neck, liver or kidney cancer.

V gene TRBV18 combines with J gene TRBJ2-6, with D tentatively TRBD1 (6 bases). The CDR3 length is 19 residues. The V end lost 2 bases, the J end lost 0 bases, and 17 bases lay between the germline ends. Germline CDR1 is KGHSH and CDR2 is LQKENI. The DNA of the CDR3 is TGTGCCAGCTCACCAGCCTTCGCAGGGGCAACCTCTGGGGCCAACGTCCTGACTTTC. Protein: CASSPAFAGATSGANVLTF.

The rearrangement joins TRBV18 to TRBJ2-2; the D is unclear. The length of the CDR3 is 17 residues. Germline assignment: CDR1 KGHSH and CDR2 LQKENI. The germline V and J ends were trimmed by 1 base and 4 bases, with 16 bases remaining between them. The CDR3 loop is CASSPLPPHRSTGELFF. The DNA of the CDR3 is TGTGCCAGCTCACCACTCCCACCCCATAGGAGCACCGGGGAGCTGTTTTTT.

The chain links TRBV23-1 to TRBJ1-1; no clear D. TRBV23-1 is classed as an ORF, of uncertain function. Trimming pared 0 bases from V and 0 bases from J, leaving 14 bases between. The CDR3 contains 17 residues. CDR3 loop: CASSQSSPRPLNTEAFF. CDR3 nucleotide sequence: TGCGCCAGCAGTCAATCAAGCCCGCGGCCCCTGAACACTGAAGCTTTCTTT.

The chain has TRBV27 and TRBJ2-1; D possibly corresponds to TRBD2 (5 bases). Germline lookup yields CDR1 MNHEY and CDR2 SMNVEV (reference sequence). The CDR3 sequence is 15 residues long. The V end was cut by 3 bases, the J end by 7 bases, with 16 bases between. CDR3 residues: CASSLEAARMNEQFF. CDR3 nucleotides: TGTGCCAGCAGTTTGGAGGCAGCCCGTATGAATGAGCAGTTCTTC.

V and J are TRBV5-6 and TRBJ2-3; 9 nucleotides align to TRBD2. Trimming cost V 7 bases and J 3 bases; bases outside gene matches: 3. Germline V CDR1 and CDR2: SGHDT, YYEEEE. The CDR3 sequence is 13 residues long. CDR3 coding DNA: TGTGCCAGCTCGACTAGCGGTACAGATACGCAGTATTTT. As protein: CASSTSGTDTQYF.

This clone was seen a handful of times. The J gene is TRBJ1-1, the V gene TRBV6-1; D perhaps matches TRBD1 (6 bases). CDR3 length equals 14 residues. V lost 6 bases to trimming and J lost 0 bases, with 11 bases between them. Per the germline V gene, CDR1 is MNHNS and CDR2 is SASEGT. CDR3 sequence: CASRAGHLNTEAFF. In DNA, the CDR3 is TGTGCCAGCAGGGCGGGACACCTGAACACTGAAGCTTTCTTT.

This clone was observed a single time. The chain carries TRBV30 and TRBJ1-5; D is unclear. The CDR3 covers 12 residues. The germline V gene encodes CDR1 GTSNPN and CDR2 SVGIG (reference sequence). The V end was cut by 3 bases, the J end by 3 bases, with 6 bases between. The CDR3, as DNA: TGTGCCTGGAGCGGCTTCAATCAGCCCCAGCATTTT. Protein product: CAWSGFNQPQHF.

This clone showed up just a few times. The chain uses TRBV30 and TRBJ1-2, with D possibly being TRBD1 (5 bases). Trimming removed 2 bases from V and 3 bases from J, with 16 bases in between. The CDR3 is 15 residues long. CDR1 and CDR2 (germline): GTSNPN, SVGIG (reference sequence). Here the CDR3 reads CAWSPPNGGYYGYTF. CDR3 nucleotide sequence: TGTGCCTGGAGTCCCCCCAACGGGGGGTACTATGGCTACACCTTC.